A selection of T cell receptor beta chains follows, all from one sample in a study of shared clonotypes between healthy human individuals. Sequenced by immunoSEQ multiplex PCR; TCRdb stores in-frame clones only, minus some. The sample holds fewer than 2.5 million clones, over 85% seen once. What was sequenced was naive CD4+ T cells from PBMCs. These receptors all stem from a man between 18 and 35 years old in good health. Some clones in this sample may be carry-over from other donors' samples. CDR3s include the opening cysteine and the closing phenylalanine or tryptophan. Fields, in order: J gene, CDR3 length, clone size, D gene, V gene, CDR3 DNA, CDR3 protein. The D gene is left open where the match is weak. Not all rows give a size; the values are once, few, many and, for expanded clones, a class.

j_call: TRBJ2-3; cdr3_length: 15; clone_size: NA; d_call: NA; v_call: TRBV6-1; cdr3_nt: TGTGCCAGCATTCTCGACCGTGCTAGCACAGATACGCAGTATTTT; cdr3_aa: CASILDRASTDTQYF
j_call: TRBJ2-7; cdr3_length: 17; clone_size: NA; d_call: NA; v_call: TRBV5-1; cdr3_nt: TGCGCCAGCAGCTTGGGACTAGTAATCGAAGCGCCCTACGAGCAGTACTTC; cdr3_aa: CASSLGLVIEAPYEQYF
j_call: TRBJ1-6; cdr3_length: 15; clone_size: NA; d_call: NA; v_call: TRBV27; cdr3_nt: TGTGCCAGCAGTACCACGGGGGGGCCAAATTCACCCCTCCACTTT; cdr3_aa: CASSTTGGPNSPLHF
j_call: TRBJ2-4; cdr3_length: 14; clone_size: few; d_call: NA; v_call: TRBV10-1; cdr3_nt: TGCGCCAGCAGTGCGGCCATAGCCAAAAACATTCAGTACTTC; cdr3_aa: CASSAAIAKNIQYF
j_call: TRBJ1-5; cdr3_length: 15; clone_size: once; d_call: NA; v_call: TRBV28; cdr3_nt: TGTGCCAGCAGTTTATCCTGGGGCGGCAATCAGCCCCAGCATTTT; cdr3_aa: CASSLSWGGNQPQHF
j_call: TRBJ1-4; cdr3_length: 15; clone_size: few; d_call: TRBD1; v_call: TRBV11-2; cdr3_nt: TGTGCCAGCAGCTCCCCAGGGGGCGTGGGTGAAAAACTGTTTTTT; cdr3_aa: CASSSPGGVGEKLFF
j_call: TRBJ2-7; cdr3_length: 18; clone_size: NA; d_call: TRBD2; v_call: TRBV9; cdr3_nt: TGTGCCAGCAGCGCCGGCTCTGAGTCTAGCGGGAGGCACCACGAGCAGTACTTC; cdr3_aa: CASSAGSESSGRHHEQYF
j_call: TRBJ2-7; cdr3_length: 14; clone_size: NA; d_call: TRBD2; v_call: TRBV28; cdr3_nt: TGTGCCAGCAGGTCTGGCGGGAGCGATTCCGAGCAGTACTTC; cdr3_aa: CASRSGGSDSEQYF
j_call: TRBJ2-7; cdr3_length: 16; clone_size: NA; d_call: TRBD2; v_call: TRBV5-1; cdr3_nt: TGCGCCAGCAGCTCGGGACTAGCGGGAGGGCCTGGCGAGCAGTACTTC; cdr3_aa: CASSSGLAGGPGEQYF
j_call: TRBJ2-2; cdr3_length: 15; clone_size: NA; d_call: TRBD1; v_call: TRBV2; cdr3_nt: TGTGCCAGCAGTGAGTTCCAGGGGGCCGTCGGGGAGCTGTTTTTT; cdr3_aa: CASSEFQGAVGELFF
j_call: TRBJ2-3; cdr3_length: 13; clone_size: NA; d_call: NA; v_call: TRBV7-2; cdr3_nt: TGTGCCAGCAGCTTACTCAAGAAACATACGCAGTATTTT; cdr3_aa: CASSLLKKHTQYF
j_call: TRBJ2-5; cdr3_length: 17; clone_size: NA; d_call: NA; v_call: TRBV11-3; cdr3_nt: TGTGCCAGCTCCCCTGGGTATGGGGCGCAGACGTGGGAGACCCAGTACTTC; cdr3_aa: CASSPGYGAQTWETQYF
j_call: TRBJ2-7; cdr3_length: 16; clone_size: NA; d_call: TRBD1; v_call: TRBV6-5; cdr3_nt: TGTGCCAGCAGTTACTCGTCTGCAGGGGGTGTAGGGGAGCAGTACTTC; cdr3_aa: CASSYSSAGGVGEQYF
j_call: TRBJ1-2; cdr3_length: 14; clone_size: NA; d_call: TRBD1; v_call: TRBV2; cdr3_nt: TGTGCCAGCGCATCTGTACAGGGGACCTATGGCTACACCTTC; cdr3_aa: CASASVQGTYGYTF
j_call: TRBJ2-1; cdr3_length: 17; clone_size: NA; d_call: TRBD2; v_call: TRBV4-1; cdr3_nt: TGCGCCAGCAGCCATGGTCTACTAGCGGGGGGCCGCAATGAGCAGTTCTTC; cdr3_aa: CASSHGLLAGGRNEQFF
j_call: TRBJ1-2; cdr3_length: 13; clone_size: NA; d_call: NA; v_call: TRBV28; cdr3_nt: TGTGCCAGCAGTCTTCGGACAGACGGGGGCTACACCTTC; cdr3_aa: CASSLRTDGGYTF
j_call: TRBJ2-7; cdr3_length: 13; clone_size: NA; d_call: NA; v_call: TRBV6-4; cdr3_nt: TGTGCCAGCAGTGAAGGGCAAGACTACGAGCAGTACTTC; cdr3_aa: CASSEGQDYEQYF
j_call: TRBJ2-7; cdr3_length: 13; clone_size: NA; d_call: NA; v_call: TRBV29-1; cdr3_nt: TGCAGCGGGGGGGCAGCCCTTCCTGGCGAGCAGTACTTC; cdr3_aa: CSGGAALPGEQYF
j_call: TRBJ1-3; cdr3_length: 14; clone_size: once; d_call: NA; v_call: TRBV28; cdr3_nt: TGTGCCAGCATCGAGGGGAACTCTGGAAACACCATATATTTT; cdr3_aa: CASIEGNSGNTIYF
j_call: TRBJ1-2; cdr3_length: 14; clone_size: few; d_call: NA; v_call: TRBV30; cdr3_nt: TGTGCCTGGAGTTTAGCAGGGACTCGTTATGGCTACACCTTC; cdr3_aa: CAWSLAGTRYGYTF
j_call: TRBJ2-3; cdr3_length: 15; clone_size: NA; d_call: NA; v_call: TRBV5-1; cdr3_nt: TGCGCCAGCAGCTTCAGAAGCAGCAACACAGATACGCAGTATTTT; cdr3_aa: CASSFRSSNTDTQYF
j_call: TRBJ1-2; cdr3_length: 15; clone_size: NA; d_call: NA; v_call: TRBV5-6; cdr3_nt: TGTGCCAGCAGCTTGGGGCCATATACTAACTATGGCTACACCTTC; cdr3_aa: CASSLGPYTNYGYTF
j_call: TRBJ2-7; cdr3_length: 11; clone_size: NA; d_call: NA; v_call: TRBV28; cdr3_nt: TGTGCCAGCAGTCGCACCTACGAGCAGTACTTC; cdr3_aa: CASSRTYEQYF
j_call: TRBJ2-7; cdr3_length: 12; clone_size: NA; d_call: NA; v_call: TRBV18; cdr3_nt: TGTGCCAGCTCAGCCGGGACAAACGAGCAGTACTTC; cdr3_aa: CASSAGTNEQYF
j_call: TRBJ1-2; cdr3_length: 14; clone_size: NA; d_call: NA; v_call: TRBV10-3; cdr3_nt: TGTGCCATCAGTGAGTCACAGGGAGTCTATGGCTACACCTTC; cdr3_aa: CAISESQGVYGYTF
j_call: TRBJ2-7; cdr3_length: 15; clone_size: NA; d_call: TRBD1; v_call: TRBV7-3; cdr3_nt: TGTGCCAGCAGCTCCGAAGGGGGCGGCAGCTACGAGCAGTACTTC; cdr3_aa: CASSSEGGGSYEQYF
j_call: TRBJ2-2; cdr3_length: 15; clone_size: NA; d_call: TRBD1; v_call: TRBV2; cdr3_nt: TGTGCCGGAAGGACAGGGGATACGAACACCGGGGAGCTGTTTTTT; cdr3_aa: CAGRTGDTNTGELFF
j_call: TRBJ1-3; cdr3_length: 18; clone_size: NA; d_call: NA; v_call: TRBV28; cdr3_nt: TGTGCCAGCAGACTAACCTCGGGAGTCTCCCGCTCTGGAAACACCATATATTTT; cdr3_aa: CASRLTSGVSRSGNTIYF
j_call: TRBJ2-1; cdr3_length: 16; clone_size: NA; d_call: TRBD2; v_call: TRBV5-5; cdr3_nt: TGTGCCAGCAGCCTGGGACTAGCGGGAGAGTACAATGAGCAGTTCTTC; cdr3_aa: CASSLGLAGEYNEQFF
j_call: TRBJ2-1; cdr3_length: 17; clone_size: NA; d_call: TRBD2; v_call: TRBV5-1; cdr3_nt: TGCGCCAGCAGCCGGGGGACTAGCGGGAGGGCCGATCGTGAGCAGTTCTTC; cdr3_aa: CASSRGTSGRADREQFF
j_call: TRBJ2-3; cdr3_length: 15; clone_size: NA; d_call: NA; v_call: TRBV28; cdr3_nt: TGTGCCAGCAGTGCGACAGGGCGGGGGGCAGATACGCAGTATTTT; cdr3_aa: CASSATGRGADTQYF
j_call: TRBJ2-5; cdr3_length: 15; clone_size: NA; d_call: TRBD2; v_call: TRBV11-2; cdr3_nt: TGTGCCAGCAGCTTCCCTTTAGCGGGGCAAGAGACCCAGTACTTC; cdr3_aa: CASSFPLAGQETQYF
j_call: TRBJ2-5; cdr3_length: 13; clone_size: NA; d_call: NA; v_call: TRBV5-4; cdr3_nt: TGTGCCAGCAGCCCCCCGGGGCAAGAGACCCAGTACTTC; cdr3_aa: CASSPPGQETQYF
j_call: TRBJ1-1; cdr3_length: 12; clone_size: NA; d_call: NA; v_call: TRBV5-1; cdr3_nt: TGCGCCAGCAGCTTGGGTGACGGTGAAGCTTTCTTT; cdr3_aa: CASSLGDGEAFF
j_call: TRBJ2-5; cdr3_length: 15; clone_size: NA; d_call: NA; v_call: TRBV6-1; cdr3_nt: TGTGCCAGCAGTGAAGGGCAGGGCCCCTCCGAGACCCAGTACTTC; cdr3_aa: CASSEGQGPSETQYF
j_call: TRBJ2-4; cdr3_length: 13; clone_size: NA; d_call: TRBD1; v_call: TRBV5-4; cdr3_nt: TGTGCCAGCAGCTCCGGGACAGTGAACATTCAGTACTTC; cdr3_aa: CASSSGTVNIQYF
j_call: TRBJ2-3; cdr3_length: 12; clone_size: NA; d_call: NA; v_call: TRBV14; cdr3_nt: TGTGCCAGCAGCCAAACTCCAGATACGCAGTATTTT; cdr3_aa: CASSQTPDTQYF
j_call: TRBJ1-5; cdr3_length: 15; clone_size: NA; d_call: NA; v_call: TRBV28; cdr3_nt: TGTGCCAGCAGAAAGACGGACAGAAGGAGCCAGCCCCAGCATTTT; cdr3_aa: CASRKTDRRSQPQHF
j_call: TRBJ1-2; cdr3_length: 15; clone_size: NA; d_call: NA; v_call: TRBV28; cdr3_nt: TGTGCCAGCAGTTTGGGCCAGTTGGAGTCCTATGGCTACACCTTC; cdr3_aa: CASSLGQLESYGYTF
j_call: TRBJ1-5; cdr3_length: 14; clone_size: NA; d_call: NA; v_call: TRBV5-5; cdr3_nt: TGTGCCAGCAGCCCCCGAGGGAGCAATCAGCCCCAGCATTTT; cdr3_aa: CASSPRGSNQPQHF
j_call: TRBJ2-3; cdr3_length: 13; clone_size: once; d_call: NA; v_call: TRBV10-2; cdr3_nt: TGCGCCACCAGTCTTTCCTCCACAGATACGCAGTATTTT; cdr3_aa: CATSLSSTDTQYF
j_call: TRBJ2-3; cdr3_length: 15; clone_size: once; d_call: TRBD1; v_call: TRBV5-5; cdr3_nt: TGTGCCAGCAGCTTGGGGACAGGGGACACAGATACGCAGTATTTT; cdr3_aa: CASSLGTGDTDTQYF
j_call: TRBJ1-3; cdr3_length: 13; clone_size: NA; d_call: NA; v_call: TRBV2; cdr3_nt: TGTGCCAGCAGTGTGGGGGATGGAAACACCATATATTTT; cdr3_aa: CASSVGDGNTIYF
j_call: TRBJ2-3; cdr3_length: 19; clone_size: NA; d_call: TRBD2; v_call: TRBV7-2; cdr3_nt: TGTGCCAGCAGCTCCCACAGGCGTGGGCGGGAGGGCCTGGGAGATACGCAGTATTTT; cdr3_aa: CASSSHRRGREGLGDTQYF
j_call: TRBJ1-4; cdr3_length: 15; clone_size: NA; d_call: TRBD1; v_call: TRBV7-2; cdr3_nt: TGTGCCAGCAGCCGGGACAGGGGAAGGGAGGAAAAACTGTTTTTT; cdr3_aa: CASSRDRGREEKLFF
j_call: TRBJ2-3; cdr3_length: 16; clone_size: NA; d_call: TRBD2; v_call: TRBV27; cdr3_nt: TGTGCCAGCAGTCTTACCCGTGGACTAGTTTGGGCTACGCAGTATTTT; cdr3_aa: CASSLTRGLVWATQYF
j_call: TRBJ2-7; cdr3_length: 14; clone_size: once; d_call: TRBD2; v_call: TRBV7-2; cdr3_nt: TGTGCCAGCAGCTTAGAGGTACTAGCGGACGAGCAGTACTTC; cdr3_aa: CASSLEVLADEQYF
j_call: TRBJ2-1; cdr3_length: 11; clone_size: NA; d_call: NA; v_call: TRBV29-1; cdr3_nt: TGCAGCGTTGAAGAAAATGACGAGCAGTTCTTC; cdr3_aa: CSVEENDEQFF
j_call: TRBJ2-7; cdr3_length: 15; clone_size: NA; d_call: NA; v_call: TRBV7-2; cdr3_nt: TGTGCCAGCAGCTTAGGGGGAGGGGGAGACTACGAGCAGTACTTC; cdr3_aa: CASSLGGGGDYEQYF
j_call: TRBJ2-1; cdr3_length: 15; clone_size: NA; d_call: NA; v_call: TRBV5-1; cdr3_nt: TGCGCCAGCAGCCTCGAGGATGCGGCTAACAATGAGCAGTTCTTC; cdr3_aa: CASSLEDAANNEQFF
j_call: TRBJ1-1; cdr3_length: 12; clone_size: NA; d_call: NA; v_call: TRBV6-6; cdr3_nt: TGTGCCAGCAGTAGGGCTGGGACTGAAGCTTTCTTT; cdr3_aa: CASSRAGTEAFF
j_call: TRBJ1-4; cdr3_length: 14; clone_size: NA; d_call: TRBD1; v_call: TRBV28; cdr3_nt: TGTGCCAGCAGTTTAGGGGGACAGGGGGCGAAACTGTTTTTT; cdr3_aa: CASSLGGQGAKLFF
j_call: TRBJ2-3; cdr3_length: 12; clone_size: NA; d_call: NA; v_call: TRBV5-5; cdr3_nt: TGTGCCAGCAGCTTGGCCCGAGATACGCAGTATTTT; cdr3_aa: CASSLARDTQYF
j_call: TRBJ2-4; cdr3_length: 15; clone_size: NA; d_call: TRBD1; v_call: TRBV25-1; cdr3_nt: TGTGCCAGCAGTGACCCCAGGGGGCTTGGGAACATTCAGTACTTC; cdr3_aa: CASSDPRGLGNIQYF
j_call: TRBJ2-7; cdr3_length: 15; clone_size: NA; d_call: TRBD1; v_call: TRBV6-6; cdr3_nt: TGTGCCAGCAGCAAGGGGACAGGGGGCGCGGTCGAGCAGTACTTC; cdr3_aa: CASSKGTGGAVEQYF
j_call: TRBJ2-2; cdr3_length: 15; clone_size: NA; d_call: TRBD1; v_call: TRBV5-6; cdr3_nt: TGTGCCAGCAGCCTGCCGGGACAGTACACCGGGGAGCTGTTTTTT; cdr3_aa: CASSLPGQYTGELFF
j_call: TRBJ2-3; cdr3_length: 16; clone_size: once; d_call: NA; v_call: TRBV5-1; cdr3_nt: TGCGCCAGCAGCTTGAAGTGGGCAGAGAGCACAGATACGCAGTATTTT; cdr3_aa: CASSLKWAESTDTQYF
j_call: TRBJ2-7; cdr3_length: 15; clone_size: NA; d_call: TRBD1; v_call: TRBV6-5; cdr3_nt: TGTGCCAGCAGGGTGGGGACAGCCTCCCTCTACGAGCAGTACTTC; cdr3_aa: CASRVGTASLYEQYF
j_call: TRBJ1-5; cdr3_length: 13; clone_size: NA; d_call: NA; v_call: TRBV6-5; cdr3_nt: TGTGCCAGCAGTTATAATAGCAATCAGCCCCAGCATTTT; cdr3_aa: CASSYNSNQPQHF
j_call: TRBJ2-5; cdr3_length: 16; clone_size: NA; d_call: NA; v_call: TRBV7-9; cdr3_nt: TGTGCCAGCAGCTTGGGCAGGGAATCCCCTCAAGAGACCCAGTACTTC; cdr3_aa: CASSLGRESPQETQYF